This T cell receptor (beta chain) was sequenced during a study of blood T cell repertoires in COVID-19. Only in-frame clones appear in the TCRdb table, and some are missing; sequencing was by immunoSEQ multiplex PCR. In the table there are some 64,000 clones, roughly three quarters of which are singletons. This CDR3 region has 14 residues. V trimming: 2 bases; J trimming: 6 bases; junction bases outside the gene matches: 7. The germline V gene has CDR1 KGHSH and CDR2 LQKENI. This clonotype was obtained from a woman between 55 and 75 years old with acute or convalescent COVID-19. The chain couples TRBV18 to TRBJ2-7; 7 bases are shared with TRBD1. Material for sequencing was peripheral blood. The CDR3 DNA follows: TGTGCCAGCTCACCAACGACAGGGACAATCGAGCAGTACTTC. Its translation is CASSPTTGTIEQYF.